One and the same sample provided the 3 T cell receptor beta chains below, sequenced in a study of blood T cell repertoires in COVID-19. Profiling relied on immunoSEQ multiplex PCR, and the TCRdb table lists in-frame clones only, not all of them. Of 250,000 to 350,000 clones listed, around 87% are singletons. Sequenced: PBMCs or T cells enriched from blood (not recorded which). All receptors come from a young woman with acute COVID-19.

The chain recombines TRBV20-1 with TRBJ2-5; 10 nucleotides line up with TRBD2. This CDR3 contains 18 residues. Trimming cost V 3 bases and J 1 base; bases outside gene matches: 14. Germline assignment: CDR1 DFQATT and CDR2 SNEGSKA (reference sequence). The CDR3 nucleotides are TGCAGTGCTAGTGATCCCCACCGGGCTAGCGGGAGCCAAGAGACCCAGTACTTC. Translation: CSASDPHRASGSQETQYF.

The genes are TRBV28 and TRBJ1-6, with 10 nucleotides matching TRBD1. Trimming at V came to 3 bases and at J to 9 bases, leaving 8 bases not matched to a gene. Germline V CDR1 and CDR2: MDHEN, SYDVKM. CDR3 size: 16 residues. CDR3 coding DNA: TGTGCCAGCAGTTTTAGATACCGGGACAGGGGTTCACCCCTCCACTTT. Translating gives CASSFRYRDRGSPLHF.

V is TRBV6-4 and J is TRBJ1-2, with a tentative D call TRBD1 (6 bases). The CDR3 sequence is 15 residues long. CDR1 MRHNA and CDR2 SNTAGT come from the germline V gene. V was trimmed by 4 bases and J by 4 bases, leaving 16 bases between them. The CDR3 bases are TGTGCCAGCAGTGCGACAGGCCACGGAGGCTATGGCTACACCTTC. This sequence encodes CASSATGHGGYGYTF.